The source of this T cell receptor (beta chain) is a study of CD8 T cells in Susac syndrome. The overall study: Within the group of sequenced Susac syndrome patients, six had active disease and 8 or 9 were in remission.

The CDR3 length is 15 residues. Between the trimmed V and J ends, which lost 0 bases and 4 bases, there was a span of 13 bases. Germline V gene lookup returns CDR1 LGHNA and CDR2 YSLEER. The authors reverse transcribed 0.5 to 1 ug RNA with random hexamers. Amplification of the TCR beta CDR3 was carried out by immunoSEQ multiplex PCR, which spanned a total of 54 Vbeta and 13 Jbeta segments. MiXCR was run by TCRdb on the immunoSEQ multiplex PCR reads, yielding one entry per CDR3 protein. This table has around 81,000 distinct CDR3 sequences, 94% appearing once. While CD8+ and CD4+ T cells were isolated negatively, TEMRA cells were enriched by FACS.

The sequenced sample was CD8+ T cells from PBMCs. The chain is built from TRBV4-3 and TRBJ2-7; TRBD2 is a possible D gene (6 bases). This TCR was recovered from a human donor with Susac syndrome. CDR3 protein: CASSQDTGVGYEQYF. CDR3 in DNA: TGCGCCAGCAGCCAAGATACGGGAGTGGGTTACGAGCAGTACTTC.